This is a list of T cell receptor beta chains from one sample in a study of blood T cell repertoires in COVID-19. The data were produced by immunoSEQ multiplex PCR, yet TCRdb's version contains in-frame clones alone and is incomplete. Of roughly 86,000 clones listed, about 86% are singletons. The sequenced material came from peripheral blood. All receptors come from a man in his sixties with acute or convalescent COVID-19. Each CDR3 is given with its conserved first and last residue. Fields, in order: clone size, D gene, V gene, J gene, CDR3 protein, CDR3 DNA. A D gene is named only where the DNA matches it firmly. For some rows the clone size is stated as once, few or many, or as a class when expanded; others skip it.

clone_size: NA; d_call: TRBD1; v_call: TRBV20-1; j_call: TRBJ1-1; cdr3_aa: CSAGGQAEAFF; cdr3_nt: TGCAGTGCGGGGGGACAGGCTGAAGCTTTCTTT
clone_size: once; d_call: NA; v_call: TRBV5-1; j_call: TRBJ1-1; cdr3_aa: CASSQTGPNTEAFF; cdr3_nt: TGCGCCAGCAGCCAAACAGGGCCCAACACTGAAGCTTTCTTT
clone_size: NA; d_call: NA; v_call: TRBV5-1; j_call: TRBJ1-1; cdr3_aa: CASSLYGASNTEAFF; cdr3_nt: TGCGCCAGCAGCTTGTATGGGGCCTCGAACACTGAAGCTTTCTTT
clone_size: few; d_call: NA; v_call: TRBV24-1; j_call: TRBJ2-1; cdr3_aa: CATSDSESDEQFF; cdr3_nt: TGTGCCACCAGTGACTCCGAGAGTGATGAGCAGTTCTTC
clone_size: once; d_call: TRBD1; v_call: TRBV14; j_call: TRBJ1-1; cdr3_aa: CASSVQGVSEAFF; cdr3_nt: TGTGCCAGCAGCGTTCAGGGGGTGAGTGAAGCTTTCTTT
clone_size: NA; d_call: NA; v_call: TRBV7-2; j_call: TRBJ1-2; cdr3_aa: CASSPAAAEGYTF; cdr3_nt: TGTGCCAGCAGCCCAGCCGCGGCGGAGGGCTACACCTTC
clone_size: NA; d_call: NA; v_call: TRBV9; j_call: TRBJ1-1; cdr3_aa: CASTRDNMNTEAFF; cdr3_nt: TGTGCCAGCACCAGGGACAACATGAACACTGAAGCTTTCTTT
clone_size: NA; d_call: TRBD2; v_call: TRBV7-3; j_call: TRBJ2-1; cdr3_aa: CASSLMGLGDEQFF; cdr3_nt: TGTGCCAGCAGCTTAATGGGACTAGGGGATGAGCAGTTCTTC
clone_size: NA; d_call: NA; v_call: TRBV29-1; j_call: TRBJ1-2; cdr3_aa: CSVVGSYGYTF; cdr3_nt: TGCAGCGTTGTTGGTAGCTATGGCTACACCTTC
clone_size: NA; d_call: TRBD1; v_call: TRBV19; j_call: TRBJ2-6; cdr3_aa: CASSIGQGAKGANVLTF; cdr3_nt: TGTGCCAGTAGTATAGGACAGGGGGCTAAAGGGGCCAACGTCCTGACTTTC
clone_size: NA; d_call: NA; v_call: TRBV2; j_call: TRBJ1-1; cdr3_aa: CASSDSGMNTEAFF; cdr3_nt: TGTGCCAGCAGTGATTCGGGAATGAACACTGAAGCTTTCTTT
clone_size: NA; d_call: NA; v_call: TRBV6-5; j_call: TRBJ1-6; cdr3_aa: CASRSGGGSPLHF; cdr3_nt: TGTGCCAGCCGATCGGGAGGTGGTTCACCCCTCCACTTT
clone_size: NA; d_call: TRBD1; v_call: TRBV10-3; j_call: TRBJ1-1; cdr3_aa: CAISESGQGWRNTEAFF; cdr3_nt: TGTGCCATCAGTGAGTCCGGACAGGGGTGGAGGAACACTGAAGCTTTCTTT
clone_size: NA; d_call: TRBD2; v_call: TRBV9; j_call: TRBJ2-7; cdr3_aa: CASSNRGLAGSEQYF; cdr3_nt: TGTGCCAGCAGCAACCGGGGACTAGCGGGCAGCGAGCAGTACTTC
clone_size: NA; d_call: NA; v_call: TRBV5-1; j_call: TRBJ1-2; cdr3_aa: CASSFSWTAVNYGYTF; cdr3_nt: TGCGCCAGCAGCTTCTCGTGGACAGCTGTCAACTATGGCTACACCTTC
clone_size: NA; d_call: TRBD1; v_call: TRBV28; j_call: TRBJ2-1; cdr3_aa: CASRSTYLRDRGHNEQFF; cdr3_nt: TGTGCCAGCAGATCCACCTATTTACGGGACAGGGGTCACAATGAGCAGTTCTTC
clone_size: NA; d_call: NA; v_call: TRBV3-1/TRBV3-2; j_call: TRBJ1-5; cdr3_aa: CASSQGPGDQPQHF; cdr3_nt: TGTGCCAGCAGCCAAGGGCCCGGGGATCAGCCCCAGCATTTT
clone_size: NA; d_call: NA; v_call: TRBV18; j_call: TRBJ2-7; cdr3_aa: CASSSQSDYEQYF; cdr3_nt: TGTGCCAGCTCATCTCAAAGCGACTACGAGCAGTACTTC
clone_size: NA; d_call: NA; v_call: TRBV30; j_call: TRBJ2-1; cdr3_aa: CAWRTRVRLNEQFF; cdr3_nt: TGTGCCTGGAGGACCAGGGTCCGTTTGAATGAGCAGTTCTTC
clone_size: NA; d_call: NA; v_call: TRBV4-1; j_call: TRBJ1-2; cdr3_aa: CASSPGAYYGYTF; cdr3_nt: TGCGCCAGCAGCCCGGGAGCCTACTATGGCTACACCTTC
clone_size: NA; d_call: TRBD1; v_call: TRBV5-4; j_call: TRBJ1-2; cdr3_aa: CASSLGTGGYGYTF; cdr3_nt: TGTGCCAGCAGCTTGGGGACAGGGGGCTATGGCTACACCTTC
clone_size: few; d_call: TRBD1; v_call: TRBV30; j_call: TRBJ1-6; cdr3_aa: CAAMMGPGTGNSPLHF; cdr3_nt: TGTGCCGCCATGATGGGTCCCGGGACAGGGAATTCACCCCTCCACTTT
clone_size: once; d_call: NA; v_call: TRBV24-1; j_call: TRBJ1-1; cdr3_aa: CATSGGARGDTEAFF; cdr3_nt: TGTGCCACCAGTGGCGGGGCCCGAGGGGACACTGAAGCTTTCTTT
clone_size: NA; d_call: NA; v_call: TRBV4-1; j_call: TRBJ1-2; cdr3_aa: CASSQETQRSNYGYTF; cdr3_nt: TGCGCCAGCAGCCAAGAAACACAAAGGAGTAACTATGGCTACACCTTC
clone_size: NA; d_call: NA; v_call: TRBV5-6; j_call: TRBJ1-2; cdr3_aa: CASSPGQNYGYTF; cdr3_nt: TGTGCCAGCAGCCCCGGACAGAACTATGGCTACACCTTC
clone_size: NA; d_call: TRBD1; v_call: TRBV5-1; j_call: TRBJ2-3; cdr3_aa: CASSLRPGQGTADTQYF; cdr3_nt: TGCGCCAGCAGCTTGCGCCCTGGACAGGGTACTGCAGATACGCAGTATTTT
clone_size: NA; d_call: NA; v_call: TRBV7-9; j_call: TRBJ2-7; cdr3_aa: CASSSDIAKYEQYF; cdr3_nt: TGTGCCAGCAGCTCCGACATCGCAAAATACGAGCAGTACTTC
clone_size: few; d_call: TRBD1; v_call: TRBV2; j_call: TRBJ2-2; cdr3_aa: CASTLDRERNTGELFF; cdr3_nt: TGTGCCAGCACCTTGGACAGGGAGAGGAACACCGGGGAGCTGTTTTTT
clone_size: few; d_call: NA; v_call: TRBV7-8; j_call: TRBJ2-3; cdr3_aa: CASSMFQGADTQYF; cdr3_nt: TGTGCCAGCAGCATGTTTCAGGGTGCAGATACGCAGTATTTT
clone_size: NA; d_call: NA; v_call: TRBV7-2; j_call: TRBJ2-1; cdr3_aa: CASTRPDRYNERFF; cdr3_nt: TGTGCCAGCACCCGTCCGGACAGATACAATGAGCGGTTCTTC
clone_size: NA; d_call: NA; v_call: TRBV25-1; j_call: TRBJ1-4; cdr3_aa: CASSESGGSEEKLFF; cdr3_nt: TGTGCCAGCAGTGAATCCGGAGGGTCTGAAGAAAAACTGTTTTTT
clone_size: NA; d_call: NA; v_call: TRBV12-3/TRBV12-4; j_call: TRBJ1-5; cdr3_aa: CASSYHRNQPQHF; cdr3_nt: TGTGCCAGCAGTTACCACAGGAATCAGCCCCAGCATTTT
clone_size: NA; d_call: NA; v_call: TRBV6-6; j_call: TRBJ1-1; cdr3_aa: CASRPSTGLNTEAFF; cdr3_nt: TGTGCCAGCAGACCCTCGACAGGTTTGAACACTGAAGCTTTCTTT
clone_size: NA; d_call: NA; v_call: TRBV6-1; j_call: TRBJ1-2; cdr3_aa: CASTGQGQGYTF; cdr3_nt: TGTGCCAGCACCGGGCAGGGCCAGGGCTACACCTTC
clone_size: NA; d_call: NA; v_call: TRBV29-1; j_call: TRBJ2-7; cdr3_aa: CSVVLTGSYEQYF; cdr3_nt: TGCAGCGTTGTTTTGACAGGTTCCTACGAGCAGTACTTC
clone_size: NA; d_call: TRBD1; v_call: TRBV28; j_call: TRBJ1-4; cdr3_aa: CASSPQGQDEKLFF; cdr3_nt: TGTGCCAGCAGTCCACAGGGGCAGGATGAAAAACTGTTTTTT
clone_size: NA; d_call: TRBD1; v_call: TRBV12-5; j_call: TRBJ2-5; cdr3_aa: CASGLAYRGREPRSTAQYF; cdr3_nt: TGTGCTAGTGGTTTGGCTTACAGGGGGCGGGAGCCCCGTTCAACGGCCCAGTACTTC
clone_size: few; d_call: NA; v_call: TRBV4-3; j_call: TRBJ2-1; cdr3_aa: CASSQNHRSSYNEQFF; cdr3_nt: TGCGCCAGCAGCCAAAATCATAGGAGTTCCTACAATGAGCAGTTCTTC
clone_size: once; d_call: NA; v_call: TRBV19; j_call: TRBJ2-7; cdr3_aa: CASMGLSSGEQYF; cdr3_nt: TGTGCCAGTATGGGACTTTCCTCGGGGGAGCAGTACTTC
clone_size: NA; d_call: TRBD2; v_call: TRBV6-5; j_call: TRBJ2-3; cdr3_aa: CASSYSAGGQYTQYF; cdr3_nt: TGTGCCAGCAGTTACAGCGCGGGGGGGCAATATACGCAGTATTTT
clone_size: many; d_call: NA; v_call: TRBV5-8; j_call: TRBJ1-2; cdr3_aa: CASSLRGGYGYTF; cdr3_nt: TGTGCCAGCAGCTTGCGAGGGGGCTATGGCTACACCTTC
clone_size: NA; d_call: TRBD1; v_call: TRBV18; j_call: TRBJ2-7; cdr3_aa: CASSPRLGQGAQNEQYF; cdr3_nt: TGTGCCAGCTCACCACGGCTCGGACAGGGGGCGCAGAACGAGCAGTACTTC
clone_size: NA; d_call: NA; v_call: TRBV9; j_call: TRBJ2-1; cdr3_aa: CASSVNNRVDEQFF; cdr3_nt: TGTGCCAGCAGCGTTAATAACAGGGTAGATGAGCAGTTCTTC
clone_size: NA; d_call: TRBD1; v_call: TRBV6-5; j_call: TRBJ1-2; cdr3_aa: CASSYSRTGYGYTF; cdr3_nt: TGTGCCAGCAGTTACTCGAGGACAGGCTATGGCTACACCTTC
clone_size: NA; d_call: TRBD1; v_call: TRBV13; j_call: TRBJ1-1; cdr3_aa: CASSHDRGNTEAFF; cdr3_nt: TGTGCCAGCAGCCACGACAGGGGGAACACTGAAGCTTTCTTT
clone_size: NA; d_call: TRBD1; v_call: TRBV5-6; j_call: TRBJ1-5; cdr3_aa: CASSFGQGRQPQHF; cdr3_nt: TGTGCCAGCAGCTTCGGACAGGGGCGTCAGCCCCAGCATTTT
clone_size: NA; d_call: NA; v_call: TRBV18; j_call: TRBJ2-7; cdr3_aa: CASSGSSYEQYF; cdr3_nt: TGTGCCAGCTCCGGGAGCTCCTACGAGCAGTACTTC
clone_size: NA; d_call: NA; v_call: TRBV30; j_call: TRBJ1-1; cdr3_aa: CAWNSQGKFATEAFF; cdr3_nt: TGTGCCTGGAACTCCCAGGGAAAGTTTGCCACTGAAGCTTTCTTT
clone_size: NA; d_call: NA; v_call: TRBV5-4; j_call: TRBJ1-2; cdr3_aa: CASSLTQGSSGYTF; cdr3_nt: TGTGCCAGCAGCCTGACACAGGGATCGTCTGGCTACACCTTC
clone_size: NA; d_call: TRBD1; v_call: TRBV24-1; j_call: TRBJ2-2; cdr3_aa: CATSARRGRRTGELFF; cdr3_nt: TGTGCCACCAGTGCCCGAAGGGGGCGGCGGACCGGGGAGCTGTTTTTT
clone_size: NA; d_call: NA; v_call: TRBV27; j_call: TRBJ2-7; cdr3_aa: CASSPRQVGEQYF; cdr3_nt: TGTGCCAGCAGTCCACGACAGGTTGGGGAGCAGTACTTC
clone_size: NA; d_call: NA; v_call: TRBV18; j_call: TRBJ1-1; cdr3_aa: CASSPSLAGTLNTEAFF; cdr3_nt: TGTGCCAGCTCACCATCGTTGGCCGGGACATTAAACACTGAAGCTTTCTTT